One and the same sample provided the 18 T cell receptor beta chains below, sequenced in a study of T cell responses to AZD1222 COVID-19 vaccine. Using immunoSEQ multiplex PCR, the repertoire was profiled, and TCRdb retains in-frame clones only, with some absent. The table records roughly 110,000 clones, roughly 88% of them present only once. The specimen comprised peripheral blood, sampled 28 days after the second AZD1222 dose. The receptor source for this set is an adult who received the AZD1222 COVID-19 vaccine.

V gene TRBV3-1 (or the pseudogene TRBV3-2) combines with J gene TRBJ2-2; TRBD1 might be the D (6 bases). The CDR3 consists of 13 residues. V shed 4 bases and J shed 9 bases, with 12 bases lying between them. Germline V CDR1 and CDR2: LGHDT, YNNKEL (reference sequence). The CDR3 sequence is CASSRRGNRELFF. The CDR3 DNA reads TGTGCCAGCAGCCGCAGGGGAAACAGGGAGCTGTTTTTT.

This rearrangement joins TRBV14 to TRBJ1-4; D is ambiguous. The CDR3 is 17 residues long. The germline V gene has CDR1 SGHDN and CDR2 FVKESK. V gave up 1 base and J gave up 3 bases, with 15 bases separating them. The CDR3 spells CASSQGGSTKANEKLFF. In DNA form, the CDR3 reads TGTGCCAGCAGCCAAGGGGGATCCACCAAGGCTAATGAAAAACTGTTTTTT.

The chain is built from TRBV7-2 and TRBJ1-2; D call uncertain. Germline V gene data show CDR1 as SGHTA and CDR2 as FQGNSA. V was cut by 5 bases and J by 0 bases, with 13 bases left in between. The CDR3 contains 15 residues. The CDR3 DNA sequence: TGTGCCAGCAGCATCAGACACGCCTCTAACTATGGCTACACCTTC. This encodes CASSIRHASNYGYTF.

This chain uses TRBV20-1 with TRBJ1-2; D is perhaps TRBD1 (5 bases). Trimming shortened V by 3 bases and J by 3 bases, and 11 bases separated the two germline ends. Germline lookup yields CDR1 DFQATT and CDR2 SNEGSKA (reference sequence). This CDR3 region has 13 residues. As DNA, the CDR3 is TGCAGTGCTAGTCTTGACAGCGACTATGGCTACACCTTC. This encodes CSASLDSDYGYTF.

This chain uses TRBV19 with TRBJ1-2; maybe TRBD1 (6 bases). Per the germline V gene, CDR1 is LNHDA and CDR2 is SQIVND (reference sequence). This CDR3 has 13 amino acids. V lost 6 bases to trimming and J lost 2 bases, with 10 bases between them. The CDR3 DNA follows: TGTGCCAGTAGACGGGACACAAACTATGGCTACACCTTC. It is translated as CASRRDTNYGYTF.

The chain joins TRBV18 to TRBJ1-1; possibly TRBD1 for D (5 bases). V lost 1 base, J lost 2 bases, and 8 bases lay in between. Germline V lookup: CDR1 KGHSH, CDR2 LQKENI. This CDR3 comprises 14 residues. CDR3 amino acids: CASSPQRTNTEAFF. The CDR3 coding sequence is TGTGCCAGCTCACCACAACGGACAAACACTGAAGCTTTCTTT.

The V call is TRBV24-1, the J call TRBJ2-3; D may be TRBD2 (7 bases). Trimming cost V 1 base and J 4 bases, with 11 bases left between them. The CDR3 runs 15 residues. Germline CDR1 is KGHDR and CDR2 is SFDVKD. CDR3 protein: CATSDLGGAADTQYF. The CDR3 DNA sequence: TGTGCCACCAGTGATTTAGGGGGGGCCGCAGATACGCAGTATTTT.

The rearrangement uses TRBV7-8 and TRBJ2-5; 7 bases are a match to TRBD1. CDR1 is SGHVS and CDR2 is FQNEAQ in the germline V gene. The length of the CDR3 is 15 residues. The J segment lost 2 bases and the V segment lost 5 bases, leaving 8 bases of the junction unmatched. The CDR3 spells CASSQPGTAQETQYF. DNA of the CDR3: TGTGCCAGCAGCCAACCCGGGACAGCTCAAGAGACCCAGTACTTC.

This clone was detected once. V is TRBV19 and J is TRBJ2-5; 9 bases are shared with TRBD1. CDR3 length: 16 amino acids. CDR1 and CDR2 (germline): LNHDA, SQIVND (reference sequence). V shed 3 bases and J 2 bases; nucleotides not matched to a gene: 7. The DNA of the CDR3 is TGTGCCAGTAGTATCCAAGGGACAGGGAGGCAAGAGACCCAGTACTTC. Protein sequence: CASSIQGTGRQETQYF. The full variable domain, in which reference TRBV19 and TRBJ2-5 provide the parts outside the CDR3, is DGGITQSPKYLFRKEGQNVTLSCEQNLNHDAMYWYRQDPGQGLRLIYYSQIVNDFQKGDIAEGYSVSREKKESFPLTVTSAQKNPTAFYLCASSIQGTGRQETQYFGPGTRLLVL.

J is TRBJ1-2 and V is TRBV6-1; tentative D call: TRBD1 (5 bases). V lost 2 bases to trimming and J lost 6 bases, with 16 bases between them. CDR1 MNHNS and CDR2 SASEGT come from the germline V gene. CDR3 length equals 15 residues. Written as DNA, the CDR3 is TGTGCCAGCAGTGAAATGGTAGGGGACGCCGATGGCTACACCTTC. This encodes CASSEMVGDADGYTF.

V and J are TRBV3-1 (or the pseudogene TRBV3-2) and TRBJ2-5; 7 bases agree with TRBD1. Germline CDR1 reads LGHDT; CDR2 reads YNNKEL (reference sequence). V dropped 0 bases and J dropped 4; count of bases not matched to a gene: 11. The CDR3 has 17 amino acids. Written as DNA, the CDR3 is TGTGCCAGCAGCCAAGATCATTACGGTACAGGGGCAGAGACCCAGTACTTC. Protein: CASSQDHYGTGAETQYF.

CDR3 protein: CASSLGDGTDTQYF. In DNA, the CDR3 is TGTGCCAGCAGCTTGGGGGACGGGACAGATACGCAGTATTTT. The rearrangement joins TRBV7-2 to TRBJ2-3; D may be TRBD1 or TRBD2 (5 bases each). From germline, CDR1 is SGHTA and CDR2 FQGNSA. The CDR3 length is 14 residues. V lost 3 bases to trimming and J lost 3 bases, with 10 bases between them.

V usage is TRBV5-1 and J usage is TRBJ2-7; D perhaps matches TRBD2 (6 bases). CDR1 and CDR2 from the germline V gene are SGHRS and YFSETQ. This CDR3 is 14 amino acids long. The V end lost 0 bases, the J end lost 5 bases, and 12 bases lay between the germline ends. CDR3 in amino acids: CASSLGGVSHEQYF. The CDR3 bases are TGCGCCAGCAGCTTGGGCGGGGTTTCCCACGAGCAGTACTTC.

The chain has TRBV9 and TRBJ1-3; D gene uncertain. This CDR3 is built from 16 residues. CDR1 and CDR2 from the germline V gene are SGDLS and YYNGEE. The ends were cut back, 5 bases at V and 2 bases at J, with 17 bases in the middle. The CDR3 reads CASSTNPGSAGNTIYF. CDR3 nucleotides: TGTGCCAGCAGTACTAATCCAGGTTCAGCTGGAAACACCATATATTTT.

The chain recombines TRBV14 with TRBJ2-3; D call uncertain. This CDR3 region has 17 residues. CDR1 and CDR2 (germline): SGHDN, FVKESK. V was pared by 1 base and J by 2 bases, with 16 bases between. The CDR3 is CASSQVPVRFHTDTQYF. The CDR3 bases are TGTGCCAGCAGCCAAGTTCCGGTCAGATTCCACACAGATACGCAGTATTTT.

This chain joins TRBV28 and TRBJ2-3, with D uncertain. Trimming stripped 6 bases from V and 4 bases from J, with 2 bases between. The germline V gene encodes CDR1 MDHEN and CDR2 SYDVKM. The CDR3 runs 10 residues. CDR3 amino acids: CASRADTQYF. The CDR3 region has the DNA TGTGCCAGCAGGGCAGATACGCAGTATTTT.

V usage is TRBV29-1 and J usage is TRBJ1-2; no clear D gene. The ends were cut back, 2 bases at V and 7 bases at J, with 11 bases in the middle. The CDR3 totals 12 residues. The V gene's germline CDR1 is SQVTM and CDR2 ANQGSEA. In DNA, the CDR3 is TGCAGCGTTGAAACCCGGGTAGGTGGCTACACCTTC. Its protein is CSVETRVGGYTF.

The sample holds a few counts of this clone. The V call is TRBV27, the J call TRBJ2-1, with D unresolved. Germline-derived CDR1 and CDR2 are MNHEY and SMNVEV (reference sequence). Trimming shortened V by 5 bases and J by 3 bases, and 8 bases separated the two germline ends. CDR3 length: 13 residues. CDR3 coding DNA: TGTGCCAGCAGTAGACAAGACTACAATGAGCAGTTCTTC. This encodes CASSRQDYNEQFF.